The entry below gives a single TCR beta chain sequence along with its context. What it binds is not known. Treatment given: approximately 11-day PBMC culture with coronavirus spike peptide pools or control peptides (ViraFEST assay). The authors cultured about 2 million PBMCs per well with around 10 IU/ml IL-2 and roughly 9.3 ug/ml peptide pools. The CDR3 totals 18 residues. The V gene's germline CDR1 is MNHEY and CDR2 SVGEGT. J was trimmed by 4 bases and V by 0 bases; bases with no gene match: 11. These data belong to a study of vaccination and CD4 T cells after COVID-19. For the study at large: All convalescent patients were nasal swab PCR positive for SARS-CoV-2; several had mild and one severe disease. Overlapping peptides covering the spike proteins of SARS-CoV-2, HCoV-NL63, HCoV-OC43 and HCoV-229E were added to stimulate cells.

Scientists ran DNA taken from cultured CD4+ T cells through the Oncomine TCR Beta short-read assay for sequencing. Once CD4+ T cells had been cultured, genomic DNA was extracted from them. TCRdb reanalysed the PCR reads using MiXCR and keeps one entry per CDR3 protein. Among around 15,000 distinct CDR3 sequences, about 67% were seen once, and the ten largest hold approximately 18%. This clonotype originated in a human donor who had recovered from COVID-19. Material: CD4+ T cells from blood, cultured in vitro. This chain uses TRBV6-2 or TRBV6-3 with TRBJ2-7; the match to TRBD2 covers 11 bases. This chain's CDR3 is CASSYSNPLAGEEYEQYF. The CDR3 bases are TGTGCCAGCAGTTACTCGAATCCACTAGCGGGGGAGGAATACGAGCAGTACTTC.